The clone carrying this T cell receptor beta chain was counted many times. Its antigen is not identified. No fewer than 5.5 micrograms of total RNA were isolated from every sample. The second PCR ran roughly 6 to 11 cycles with a sample-barcoded 5' primer and J-beta primers. TCRdb re-called the 5' RACE reads with MiXCR, one entry per CDR3 protein. The sample holds approximately 810,000 distinct CDR3 sequences, under 40% seen once. CDR3 length equals 17 residues. Germline-derived CDR1 and CDR2 are DFQATT and SNEGSKA (reference sequence). The trim removed 5 bases at V and 1 base at J, leaving 11 bases unmatched. The data derive from a study of blood T cells in healthy people across ages. General study findings and limits: The study found more naive CD4+ cells and higher diversity in long-lived than aged donors. Estimates of total diversity, which came from one million sequenced T cells, were considered to be underestimates. TCR beta diversity tracked closely with naive T cell percentage.

This TCR was recovered from a young man in good health. Sequenced input: blood. This chain joins TRBV20-1 and TRBJ2-3; TRBD2 aligns across 11 bases. The CDR3 region is CSAPRLAGGGGTDTQYF. The CDR3, as DNA: TGCAGTGCTCCTCGGCTAGCGGGGGGAGGAGGCACAGATACGCAGTATTTT.